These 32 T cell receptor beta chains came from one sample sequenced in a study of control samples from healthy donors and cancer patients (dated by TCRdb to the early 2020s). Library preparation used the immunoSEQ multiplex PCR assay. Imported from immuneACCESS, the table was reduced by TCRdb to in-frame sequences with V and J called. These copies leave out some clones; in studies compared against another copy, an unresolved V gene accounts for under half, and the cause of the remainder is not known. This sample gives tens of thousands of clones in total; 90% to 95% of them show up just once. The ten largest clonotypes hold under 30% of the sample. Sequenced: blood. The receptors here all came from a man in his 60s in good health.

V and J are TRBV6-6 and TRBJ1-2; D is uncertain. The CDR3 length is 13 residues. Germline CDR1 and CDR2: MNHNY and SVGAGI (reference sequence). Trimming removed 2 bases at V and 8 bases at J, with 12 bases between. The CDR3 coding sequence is TGTGCCAGCAGTTACCCCCAAGACCGGGGCTACACCTTC. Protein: CASSYPQDRGYTF.

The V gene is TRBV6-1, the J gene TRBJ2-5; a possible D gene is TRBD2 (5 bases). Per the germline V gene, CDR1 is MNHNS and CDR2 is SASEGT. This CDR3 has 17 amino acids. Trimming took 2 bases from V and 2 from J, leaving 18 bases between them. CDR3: CASSEKVRGSTQETQYF. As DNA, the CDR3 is TGTGCCAGCAGTGAAAAGGTGAGAGGGAGTACGCAAGAGACCCAGTACTTC.

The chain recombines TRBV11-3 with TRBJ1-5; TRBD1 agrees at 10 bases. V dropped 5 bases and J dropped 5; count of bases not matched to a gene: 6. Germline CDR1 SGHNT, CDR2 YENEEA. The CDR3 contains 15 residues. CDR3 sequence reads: CASSVTGTGDQPQHF. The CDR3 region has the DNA TGTGCCAGCAGCGTCACCGGGACAGGGGATCAGCCCCAGCATTTT.

The CDR3 here is CASSPTLAGAGELFF. As DNA, the CDR3 is TGTGCCAGCAGTCCCACACTAGCTGGGGCCGGGGAGCTGTTTTTT. The chain has TRBV27 and TRBJ2-2; D possibly corresponds to TRBD2 (6 bases). The germline V and J ends were trimmed by 5 bases and 6 bases, with 16 bases remaining between them. Germline CDR1 is MNHEY and CDR2 is SMNVEV (reference sequence). This CDR3 comprises 15 residues.

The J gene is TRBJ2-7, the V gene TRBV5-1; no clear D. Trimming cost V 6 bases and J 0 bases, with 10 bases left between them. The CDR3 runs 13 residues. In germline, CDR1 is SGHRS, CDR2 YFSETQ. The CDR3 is CASKSDYSYEQYF. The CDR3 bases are TGCGCCAGCAAGTCGGATTACTCCTACGAGCAGTACTTC.

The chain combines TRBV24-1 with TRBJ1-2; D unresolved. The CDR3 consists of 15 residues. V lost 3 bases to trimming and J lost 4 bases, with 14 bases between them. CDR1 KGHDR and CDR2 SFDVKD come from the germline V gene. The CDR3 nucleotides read TGTGCCACCAGTGATGATCTCGGCGGTGGCTATGGCTACACCTTC. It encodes CATSDDLGGGYGYTF.

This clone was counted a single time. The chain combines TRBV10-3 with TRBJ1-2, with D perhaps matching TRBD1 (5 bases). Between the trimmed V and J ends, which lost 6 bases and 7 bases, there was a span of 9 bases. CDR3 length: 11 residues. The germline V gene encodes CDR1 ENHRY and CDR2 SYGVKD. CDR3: CAISSGFGYTF. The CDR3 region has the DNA TGTGCCATCAGCTCAGGGTTTGGCTACACCTTC.

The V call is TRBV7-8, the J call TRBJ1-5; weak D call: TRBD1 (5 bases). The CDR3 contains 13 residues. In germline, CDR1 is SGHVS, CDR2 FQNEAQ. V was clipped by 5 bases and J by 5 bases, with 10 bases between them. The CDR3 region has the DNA TGTGCCAGCAGCCCCACCAGGGATCAGCCCCAGCATTTT. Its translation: CASSPTRDQPQHF.

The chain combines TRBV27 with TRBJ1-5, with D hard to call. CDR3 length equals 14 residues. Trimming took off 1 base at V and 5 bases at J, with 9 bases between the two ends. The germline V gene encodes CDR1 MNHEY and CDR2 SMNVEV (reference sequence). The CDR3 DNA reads TGTGCCAGCAGTTTATGGCGCAGTGATCAGCCCCAGCATTTT. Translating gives CASSLWRSDQPQHF.

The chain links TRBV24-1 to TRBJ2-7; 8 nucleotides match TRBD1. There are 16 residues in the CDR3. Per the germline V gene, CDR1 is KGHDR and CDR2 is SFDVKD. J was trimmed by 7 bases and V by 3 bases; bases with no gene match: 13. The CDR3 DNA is TGTGCCACCAGTGATCCCCGGACAGGGCACCGGGAGGAGCAGTACTTC. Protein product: CATSDPRTGHREEQYF.

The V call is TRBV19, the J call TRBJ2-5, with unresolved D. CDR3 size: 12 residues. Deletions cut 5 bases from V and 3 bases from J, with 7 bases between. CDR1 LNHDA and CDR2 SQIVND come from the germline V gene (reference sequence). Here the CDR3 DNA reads TGTGCCAGTAGTTTGGCAGAAGAGACCCAGTACTTC. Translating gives CASSLAEETQYF.

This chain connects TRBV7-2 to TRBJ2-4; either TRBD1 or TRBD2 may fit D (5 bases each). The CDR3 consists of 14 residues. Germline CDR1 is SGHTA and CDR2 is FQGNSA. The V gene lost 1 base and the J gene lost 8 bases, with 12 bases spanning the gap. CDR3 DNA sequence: TGTGCCAGCAGCTTAGTTCTGGGGACGGACATTCAGTACTTC. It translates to CASSLVLGTDIQYF.

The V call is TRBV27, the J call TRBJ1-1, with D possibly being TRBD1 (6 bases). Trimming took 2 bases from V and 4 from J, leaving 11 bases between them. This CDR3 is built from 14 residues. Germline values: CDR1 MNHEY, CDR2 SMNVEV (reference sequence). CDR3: CASSLLGAVTEAFF. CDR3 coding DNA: TGTGCCAGCAGTTTACTGGGGGCCGTCACTGAAGCTTTCTTT.

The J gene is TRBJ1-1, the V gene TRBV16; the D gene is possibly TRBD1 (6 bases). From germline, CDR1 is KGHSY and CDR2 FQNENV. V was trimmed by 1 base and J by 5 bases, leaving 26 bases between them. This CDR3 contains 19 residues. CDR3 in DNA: TGTGCCAGCAGCCAATACTTCCTCCCAGGGACCCGCCAGGGGACTGAAGCTTTCTTT. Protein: CASSQYFLPGTRQGTEAFF.

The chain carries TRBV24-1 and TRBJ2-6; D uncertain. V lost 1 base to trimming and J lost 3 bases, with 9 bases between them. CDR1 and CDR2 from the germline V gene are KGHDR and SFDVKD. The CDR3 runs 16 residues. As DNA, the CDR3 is TGTGCCACCAGTGATTTAAAAGGTAGTGGGGCCAACGTCCTGACTTTC. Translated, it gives CATSDLKGSGANVLTF.

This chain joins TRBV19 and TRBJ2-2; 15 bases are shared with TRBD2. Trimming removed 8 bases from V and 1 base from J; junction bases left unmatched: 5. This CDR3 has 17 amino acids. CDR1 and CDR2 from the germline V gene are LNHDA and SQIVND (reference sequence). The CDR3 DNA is TGTGCCAGTGGCCGGACTAGCGGGAGGGTGAACACCGGGGAGCTGTTTTTT. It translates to CASGRTSGRVNTGELFF.

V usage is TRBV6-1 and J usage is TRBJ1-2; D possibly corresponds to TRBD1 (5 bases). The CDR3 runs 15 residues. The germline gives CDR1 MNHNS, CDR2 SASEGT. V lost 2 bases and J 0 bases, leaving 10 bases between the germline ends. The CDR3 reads CASSERWGPNYGYTF. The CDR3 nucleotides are TGTGCCAGCAGTGAACGGTGGGGCCCTAACTATGGCTACACCTTC.

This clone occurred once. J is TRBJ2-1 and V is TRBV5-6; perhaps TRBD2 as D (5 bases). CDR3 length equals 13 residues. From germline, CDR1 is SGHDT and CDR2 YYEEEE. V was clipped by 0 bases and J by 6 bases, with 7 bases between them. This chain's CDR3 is CASSLGGSNEQFF. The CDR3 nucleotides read TGTGCCAGCAGCTTGGGAGGGAGCAATGAGCAGTTCTTC.

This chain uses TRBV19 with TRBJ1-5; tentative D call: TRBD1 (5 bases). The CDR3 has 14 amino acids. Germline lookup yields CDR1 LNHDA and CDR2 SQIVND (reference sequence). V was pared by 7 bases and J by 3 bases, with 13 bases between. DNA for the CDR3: TGTGCCAGTATGGTCCGGGGGATCAATCAGCCCCAGCATTTT. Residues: CASMVRGINQPQHF. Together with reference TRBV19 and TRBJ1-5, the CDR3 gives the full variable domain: DGGITQSPKYLFRKEGQNVTLSCEQNLNHDAMYWYRQDPGQGLRLIYYSQIVNDFQKGDIAEGYSVSREKKESFPLTVTSAQKNPTAFYLCASMVRGINQPQHFGDGTRLSIL.

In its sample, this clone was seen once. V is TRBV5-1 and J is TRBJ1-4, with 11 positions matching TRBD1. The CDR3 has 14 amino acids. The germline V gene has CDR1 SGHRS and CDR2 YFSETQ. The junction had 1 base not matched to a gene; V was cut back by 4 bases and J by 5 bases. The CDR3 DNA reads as TGCGCCAGCAGCAGGGACAGGGGGAATGAAAAACTGTTTTTT. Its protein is CASSRDRGNEKLFF.

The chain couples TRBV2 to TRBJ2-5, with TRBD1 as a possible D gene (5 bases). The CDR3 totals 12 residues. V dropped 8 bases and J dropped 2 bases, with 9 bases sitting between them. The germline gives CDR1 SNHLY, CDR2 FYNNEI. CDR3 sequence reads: CASCREQETQYF. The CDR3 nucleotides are TGTGCCAGCTGCAGGGAACAAGAGACCCAGTACTTC.

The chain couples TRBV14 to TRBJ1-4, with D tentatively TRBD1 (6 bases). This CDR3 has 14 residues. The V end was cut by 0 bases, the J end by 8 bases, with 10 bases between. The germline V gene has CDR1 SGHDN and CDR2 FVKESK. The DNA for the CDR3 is TGTGCCAGCAGCCAAGATCTTGGGGGCGAAAAACTGTTTTTT. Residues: CASSQDLGGEKLFF. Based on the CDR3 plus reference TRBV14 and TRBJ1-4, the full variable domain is EAGVTQFPSHSVIEKGQTVTLRCDPISGHDNLYWYRRVMGKEIKFLLHFVKESKQDESGMPNNRFLAERTGGTYSTLKVQPAELEDSGVYFCASSQDLGGEKLFFGSGTQLSVL.

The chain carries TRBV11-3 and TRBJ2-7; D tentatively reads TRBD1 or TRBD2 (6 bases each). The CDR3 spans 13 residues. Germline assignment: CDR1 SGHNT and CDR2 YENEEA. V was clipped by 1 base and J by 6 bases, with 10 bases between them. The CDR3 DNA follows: TGTGCCAGCAGCTTAGGAGGGGGGAGCGAGCAGTACTTC. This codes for CASSLGGGSEQYF.

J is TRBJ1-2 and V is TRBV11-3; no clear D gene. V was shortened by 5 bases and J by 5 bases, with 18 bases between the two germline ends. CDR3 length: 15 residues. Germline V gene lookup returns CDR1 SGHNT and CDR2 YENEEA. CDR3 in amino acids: CASSPPGLLEYGYTF. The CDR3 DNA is TGTGCCAGCAGCCCTCCGGGCCTCCTAGAGTATGGCTACACCTTC.

DNA for the CDR3: TGTGCCAGCAGTTACTACCCGGGACTTTTGAACACTGAAGCTTTCTTT. Encoded protein: CASSYYPGLLNTEAFF. The chain joins TRBV28 to TRBJ1-1; tentative D call: TRBD1 (5 bases). This CDR3 region has 16 residues. The V end was cut by 4 bases, the J end by 0 bases, with 15 bases between. CDR1 is MDHEN, CDR2 SYDVKM, per germline.

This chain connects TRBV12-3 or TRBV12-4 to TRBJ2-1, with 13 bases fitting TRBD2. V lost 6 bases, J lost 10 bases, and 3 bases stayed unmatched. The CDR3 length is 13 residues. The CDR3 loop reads CASSGTSGIEQFF. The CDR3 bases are TGTGCCAGCAGCGGGACTAGCGGGATAGAGCAGTTCTTC.

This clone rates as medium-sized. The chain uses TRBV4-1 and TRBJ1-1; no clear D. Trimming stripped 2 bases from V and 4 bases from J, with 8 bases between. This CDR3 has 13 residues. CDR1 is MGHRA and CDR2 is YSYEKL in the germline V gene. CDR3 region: CASSQREVTEAFF. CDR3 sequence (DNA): TGCGCCAGCAGCCAACGGGAGGTCACTGAAGCTTTCTTT.

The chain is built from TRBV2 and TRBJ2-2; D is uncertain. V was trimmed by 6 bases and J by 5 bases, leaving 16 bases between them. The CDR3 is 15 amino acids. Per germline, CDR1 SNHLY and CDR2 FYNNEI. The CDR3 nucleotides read TGTGCCAGCAGATCCCAAGCGTTTAGGACCGGGGAGCTGTTTTTT. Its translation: CASRSQAFRTGELFF.

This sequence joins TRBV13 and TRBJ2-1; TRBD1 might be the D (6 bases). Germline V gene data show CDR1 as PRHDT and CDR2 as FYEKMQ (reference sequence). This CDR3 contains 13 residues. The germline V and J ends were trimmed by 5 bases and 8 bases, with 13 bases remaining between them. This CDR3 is CASSALQGDEQFF. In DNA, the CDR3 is TGTGCCAGCAGCGCCTTACAGGGCGATGAGCAGTTCTTC. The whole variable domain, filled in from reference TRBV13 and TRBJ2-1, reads AAGVIQSPRHLIKEKRETATLKCYPIPRHDTVYWYQQGPGQDPQFLISFYEKMQSDKGSIPDRFSAQQFSDYHSELNMSSLELGDSALYFCASSALQGDEQFFGPGTRLTVL.

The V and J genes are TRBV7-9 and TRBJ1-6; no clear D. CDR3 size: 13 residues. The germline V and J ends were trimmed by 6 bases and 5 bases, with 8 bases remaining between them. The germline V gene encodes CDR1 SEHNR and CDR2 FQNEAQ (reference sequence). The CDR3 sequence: CASRVANNSPLHF. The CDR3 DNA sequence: TGTGCCAGCAGGGTGGCCAATAATTCACCCCTCCACTTT.

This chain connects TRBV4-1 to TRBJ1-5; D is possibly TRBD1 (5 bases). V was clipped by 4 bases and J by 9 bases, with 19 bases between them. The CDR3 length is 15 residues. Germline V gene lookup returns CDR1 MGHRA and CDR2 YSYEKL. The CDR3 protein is CASSPRTGALGPQHF. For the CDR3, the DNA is TGCGCCAGCAGCCCGCGTACAGGAGCCCTAGGGCCCCAGCATTTT.

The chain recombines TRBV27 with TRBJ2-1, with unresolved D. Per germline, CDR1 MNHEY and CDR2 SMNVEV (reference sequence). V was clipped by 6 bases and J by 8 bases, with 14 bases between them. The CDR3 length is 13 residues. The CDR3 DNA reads TGTGCCAGCAGAGGACGGTCCCACGATGAGCAGTTCTTC. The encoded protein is CASRGRSHDEQFF.